Listed below are T cell receptor beta chains from one sample, sequenced in a study of CD8 T cells in ankylosing spondylitis. Using its own MiXCR run on the 5' RACE reads, TCRdb lists one record per CDR3 protein. The data show more than 500,000 distinct CDR3 sequences, about 5.2% seen once. Material: blood, either unsorted or a sorted T cell fraction (not recorded which). These receptors came from a male donor with ankylosing spondylitis. The CDR3 runs from the conserved cysteine through the conserved F or W. Each record gives: V gene, D gene, J gene, clone size, CDR3 protein, CDR3 DNA. The D gene is left open where the match is weak. The size of a clone is reported for some rows only, either as once, few or many, or as a class for expanded clones.

V: TRBV6-2/TRBV6-3
D: TRBD1
J: TRBJ2-7
size: many
CDR3: CASSYSPGQGIWSEQYF
DNA: TGTGCCAGCAGTTACTCGCCTGGACAGGGAATTTGGTCCGAGCAGTACTTC

V: TRBV5-1
D: TRBD2
J: TRBJ2-1
size: few
CDR3: CASSNPTSGTSAYNEQFF
DNA: TGCGCCAGCAGCAACCCAACATCCGGGACTAGCGCCTACAATGAGCAGTTCTTC

V: TRBV12-3/TRBV12-4
D: TRBD1
J: TRBJ2-7
size: .
CDR3: CASSPGRDRISEQYF
DNA: TGTGCCAGCAGTCCCGGCCGGGACAGGATATCCGAGCAGTACTTC

V: TRBV4-2
D: .
J: TRBJ1-1
size: many
CDR3: CASSHPRANTEAFF
DNA: TGTGCCAGCAGCCACCCCAGGGCAAACACTGAAGCTTTCTTT

V: TRBV2
D: .
J: TRBJ1-5
size: many
CDR3: CASARGGEYQPQHF
DNA: TGTGCCAGCGCTCGGGGAGGGGAGTATCAGCCCCAGCATTTT

V: TRBV15
D: .
J: TRBJ1-2
size: many
CDR3: CATSRGNNGYTF
DNA: TGTGCCACCAGCCGGGGCAACAATGGCTACACCTTC

V: TRBV7-6
D: .
J: TRBJ1-1
size: few
CDR3: CASSVNRDTEAFF
DNA: TGTGCCAGCAGCGTAAACAGGGACACTGAAGCTTTCTTT

V: TRBV12-1
D: .
J: TRBJ2-7
size: few
CDR3: CASSAGQGDNYEQYF
DNA: TGTGCCAGCAGCGCTGGACAGGGAGACAACTACGAGCAGTACTTC

V: TRBV10-3
D: .
J: TRBJ2-7
size: .
CDR3: CAISPLGAYEQYF
DNA: TGTGCCATCAGTCCCCTCGGGGCCTACGAGCAGTACTTC

V: TRBV7-2
D: TRBD1
J: TRBJ2-7
size: many
CDR3: CASSLAGQGFTYEQYF
DNA: TGTGCCAGCAGCTTAGCCGGACAGGGATTCACCTACGAGCAGTACTTC

V: TRBV10-3
D: .
J: TRBJ2-2
size: few
CDR3: CAISDLSRAGELFF
DNA: TGTGCCATCAGTGATCTGTCACGGGCCGGGGAGCTGTTTTTT

V: TRBV6-1
D: TRBD1
J: TRBJ1-1
size: few
CDR3: CASSTRDSNTEAFF
DNA: TGTGCCAGCAGTACCCGGGACAGTAACACTGAAGCTTTCTTT

V: TRBV20-1
D: TRBD2
J: TRBJ2-7
size: many
CDR3: CSARDMASGVYEQYF
DNA: TGCAGTGCTAGAGATATGGCTAGCGGGGTCTACGAGCAGTACTTC

V: TRBV5-1
D: .
J: TRBJ2-7
size: many
CDR3: CASSLTGGAAYEQYF
DNA: TGCGCCAGCAGCTTGACGGGGGGCGCCGCCTACGAGCAGTACTTC

V: TRBV7-2
D: .
J: TRBJ1-2
size: many
CDR3: CASSPGTQNYGYTF
DNA: TGTGCCAGCAGCCCTGGGACGCAGAACTATGGCTACACCTTC

V: TRBV7-3
D: TRBD2
J: TRBJ2-1
size: .
CDR3: CASSLIGGGNYNEQFF
DNA: TGTGCCAGCAGCTTGATCGGCGGGGGGAACTACAATGAGCAGTTCTTC

V: TRBV10-3
D: TRBD2
J: TRBJ2-7
size: .
CDR3: CAIGPGTSVYEQYF
DNA: TGTGCCATCGGACCCGGGACTAGCGTCTACGAGCAGTACTTC

V: TRBV7-9
D: TRBD2
J: TRBJ2-1
size: many
CDR3: CASIGTSNYNEQFF
DNA: TGTGCCAGCATTGGGACTAGCAACTACAATGAGCAGTTCTTC

V: TRBV7-9
D: TRBD2
J: TRBJ2-3
size: many
CDR3: CASSLRGDPDTQYF
DNA: TGTGCCAGCAGCTTACGGGGGGACCCAGATACGCAGTATTTT

V: TRBV24-1
D: .
J: TRBJ1-5
size: many
CDR3: CATSQRTGGDQPQHF
DNA: TGTGCCACCAGTCAACGGACTGGTGGCGATCAGCCCCAGCATTTT

V: TRBV5-1
D: .
J: TRBJ2-5
size: .
CDR3: CASSLIQATQETQYF
DNA: TGCGCCAGCAGCTTAATTCAGGCAACTCAAGAGACCCAGTACTTC

V: TRBV7-2
D: TRBD2
J: TRBJ2-3
size: .
CDR3: CASSLVGGGTPDTQYF
DNA: TGTGCCAGCAGCTTAGTGGGCGGGGGGACGCCAGATACGCAGTATTTT

V: TRBV6-6
D: .
J: TRBJ1-2
size: many
CDR3: CAISGQANYGYTF
DNA: TGTGCCATCTCCGGTCAGGCTAACTATGGCTACACCTTC

V: TRBV10-3
D: .
J: TRBJ1-1
size: many
CDR3: CAISDSQNTEAFF
DNA: TGTGCCATCAGTGACAGTCAGAACACTGAAGCTTTCTTT

V: TRBV4-1
D: TRBD1
J: TRBJ1-1
size: many
CDR3: CASSQDDRGPILYTEAFF
DNA: TGCGCCAGCAGCCAAGATGACAGGGGACCAATTCTGTACACTGAAGCTTTCTTT

V: TRBV6-2/TRBV6-3
D: .
J: TRBJ2-6
size: .
CDR3: CASTSPRDGANVLTF
DNA: TGTGCCAGCACCTCGCCCAGGGATGGGGCCAACGTCCTGACTTTC

V: TRBV12-5
D: .
J: TRBJ1-2
size: many
CDR3: CASGLAGGYTF
DNA: TGTGCTAGTGGTTTGGCGGGTGGCTACACCTTC

V: TRBV4-2
D: TRBD1
J: TRBJ1-5
size: .
CDR3: CASSQNRGSNQPQHF
DNA: TGTGCCAGCAGCCAAAACAGGGGTAGCAATCAGCCCCAGCATTTT

V: TRBV20-1
D: .
J: TRBJ1-4
size: many
CDR3: CSARGSFNEKLFF
DNA: TGCAGTGCCCGGGGGAGTTTTAATGAAAAACTGTTTTTT

V: TRBV12-3/TRBV12-4
D: .
J: TRBJ1-2
size: many
CDR3: CASSRTTPGGYTF
DNA: TGTGCCAGCAGCCGGACCACGCCAGGAGGCTACACCTTC

V: TRBV20-1
D: .
J: TRBJ2-3
size: many
CDR3: CSAADMTDTQYF
DNA: TGCAGTGCTGCGGACATGACAGATACGCAGTATTTT

V: TRBV5-1
D: .
J: TRBJ2-7
size: many
CDR3: CASSDRRGREQYF
DNA: TGCGCCAGCAGCGACAGGAGAGGACGGGAGCAGTACTTC

V: TRBV20-1
D: .
J: TRBJ1-5
size: many
CDR3: CSARRQRDQPQHF
DNA: TGCAGTGCTAGAAGGCAGCGGGATCAGCCCCAGCATTTT

V: TRBV30
D: TRBD1
J: TRBJ1-2
size: many
CDR3: CAWSVRPTGDFGYTF
DNA: TGTGCCTGGAGTGTACGCCCTACAGGGGACTTTGGCTACACCTTC

V: TRBV27
D: .
J: TRBJ1-5
size: .
CDR3: CASRPQKVQGGNQPQHF
DNA: TGTGCCAGCAGGCCCCAAAAGGTACAGGGTGGTAATCAGCCCCAGCATTTT

V: TRBV5-1
D: .
J: TRBJ2-5
size: few
CDR3: CASSLGIETQYF
DNA: TGCGCCAGCAGCCTGGGCATAGAGACCCAGTACTTC

V: TRBV5-1
D: TRBD2
J: TRBJ2-5
size: many
CDR3: CASSSGPTSGVETQYF
DNA: TGCGCCAGCAGCTCCGGACCGACTAGCGGGGTTGAGACCCAGTACTTC

V: TRBV9
D: .
J: TRBJ1-2
size: many
CDR3: CASSVGAALNYGYTF
DNA: TGTGCCAGCAGCGTAGGTGCAGCCCTAAACTATGGCTACACCTTC

V: TRBV12-3/TRBV12-4
D: .
J: TRBJ2-2
size: many
CDR3: CASIATANTGELFF
DNA: TGTGCCAGCATCGCCACCGCTAACACCGGGGAGCTGTTTTTT

V: TRBV20-1
D: .
J: TRBJ1-5
size: many
CDR3: CSASSSNQPQHF
DNA: TGCAGTGCCAGCAGTAGCAATCAGCCCCAGCATTTT

V: TRBV11-2
D: TRBD1
J: TRBJ2-1
size: few
CDR3: CASSSDRTGLGHEQFF
DNA: TGTGCCAGCAGCTCCGACCGGACAGGGCTTGGGCATGAGCAGTTCTTC

V: TRBV12-3/TRBV12-4
D: .
J: TRBJ2-3
size: many
CDR3: CASSLGRLVSTDTQYF
DNA: TGTGCCAGCAGTTTAGGGCGACTAGTGAGCACAGATACGCAGTATTTT

V: TRBV29-1
D: .
J: TRBJ2-3
size: many
CDR3: CSVDSFGGPSDTQYF
DNA: TGCAGCGTTGATTCATTCGGGGGGCCCTCAGATACGCAGTATTTT

V: TRBV20-1
D: .
J: TRBJ1-1
size: .
CDR3: CSARRRDSMNTEAFF
DNA: TGCAGTGCTAGGAGGCGAGACAGCATGAACACTGAAGCTTTCTTT

V: TRBV18
D: TRBD1
J: TRBJ1-1
size: many
CDR3: CASSPGTGGAEAFF
DNA: TGTGCCAGCTCACCCGGGACAGGCGGGGCTGAAGCTTTCTTT

V: TRBV14
D: .
J: TRBJ2-1
size: .
CDR3: CASSHAGFYNEQFF
DNA: TGTGCCAGCAGCCATGCGGGGTTTTACAATGAGCAGTTCTTC

V: TRBV16
D: .
J: TRBJ1-5
size: many
CDR3: CASSWRGDSNQPQHF
DNA: TGTGCCAGCAGCTGGCGCGGCGATAGCAATCAGCCCCAGCATTTT

V: TRBV5-1
D: TRBD1
J: TRBJ2-3
size: many
CDR3: CASSSTGDLRPTDTQYF
DNA: TGCGCCAGCAGCTCGACAGGGGACCTCCGGCCCACAGATACGCAGTATTTT

V: TRBV7-3
D: TRBD2
J: TRBJ2-1
size: .
CDR3: CASSSPRGGSYNEQFF
DNA: TGTGCCAGCAGCTCCCCCCGGGGGGGTTCCTACAATGAGCAGTTCTTC

V: TRBV5-1
D: TRBD2
J: TRBJ2-5
size: many
CDR3: CASSTGLANQETQYF
DNA: TGCGCCAGCAGCACGGGACTAGCGAACCAAGAGACCCAGTACTTC

V: TRBV7-2
D: .
J: TRBJ1-1
size: many
CDR3: CASSLWDRRRSEAFF
DNA: TGTGCCAGCAGCTTGTGGGACCGCCGACGATCTGAAGCTTTCTTT

V: TRBV7-9
D: TRBD2
J: TRBJ2-3
size: many
CDR3: CASSPVGRGGTTDTQYF
DNA: TGTGCCAGCAGCCCTGTTGGGCGGGGGGGCACCACAGATACGCAGTATTTT

V: TRBV2
D: .
J: TRBJ2-2
size: many
CDR3: CASSGAGRYTGELFF
DNA: TGTGCCAGCAGTGGGGCGGGGCGATACACCGGGGAGCTGTTTTTT

V: TRBV10-3
D: TRBD2
J: TRBJ2-1
size: many
CDR3: CAISELFGTSGNNEQFF
DNA: TGTGCCATCAGTGAGCTCTTCGGGACTAGCGGAAACAATGAGCAGTTCTTC

V: TRBV5-1
D: .
J: TRBJ1-3
size: few
CDR3: CASSRDPRASSGNTIYF
DNA: TGCGCCAGCAGCCGCGACCCCAGGGCGAGCTCTGGAAACACCATATATTTT

V: TRBV7-3
D: .
J: TRBJ2-7
size: many
CDR3: CASSYGLSYEQYF
DNA: TGTGCCAGCAGTTATGGCCTATCCTACGAGCAGTACTTC

V: TRBV19
D: .
J: TRBJ2-4
size: .
CDR3: CASSTSGPNIQYF
DNA: TGTGCCAGTAGTACCTCCGGGCCCAACATTCAGTACTTC